The present entry profiles one T cell receptor (beta chain) with its context. Assay: immunoSEQ multiplex PCR; the TCRdb copy retains only in-frame clones and omits some. In the table there are about 200,000 clones, roughly 84% of which are singletons. The data belong to a study of blood T cell repertoires in COVID-19. Study background: Some COVID-19 samples were acute and others convalescent; all came from the United States, Italy and Spain.

Seattle researchers signed up patients amid active infection and tracked them longitudinally. What was sequenced was peripheral blood. The clonotype comes from a man in his fifties with COVID-19, enrolled during active disease.

CDR3 protein: CASSSEEQGTGELFF. In DNA form, the CDR3 reads TGTGCCAGCAGTTCAGAAGAACAGGGTACCGGGGAGCTGTTTTTT. The V and J genes are TRBV6-2 or TRBV6-3 and TRBJ2-2, with a tentative D call TRBD1 (6 bases). V dropped 4 bases and J dropped 5 bases, with 14 bases sitting between them. The CDR3 length is 15 residues. Germline V gene lookup returns CDR1 MNHEY and CDR2 SVGEGT.